This TCR beta chain was captured in a study of cytomegalovirus exposure and HLA in healthy donors. On the study more broadly: The same platform used for the 666 first-cohort repertoires was also used for the 95 to 150 validation repertoires, as a later analysis reported.

This CDR3 region has 15 residues. V lost 2 bases and J 5 bases, leaving 13 bases between the germline ends. Germline V lookup: CDR1 MNHEY, CDR2 SVGAGI. Method: immunoSEQ multiplex PCR; TCRdb's copy keeps in-frame clones and lacks some. The sample records under 200,000 clones, around 92% being singletons. In regard to this clone: Its antigen is not identified.

Study observations and caveats: A few of the chains that were CMV-associated were confirmed in vitro to be specific for CMV antigens. It was 150 or so TCR beta chains that were listed as cytomegalovirus-associated.

Sequenced input: PBMCs. This chain links TRBV6-5 with TRBJ1-5; maybe TRBD1 (6 bases). This TCR derives from a man younger than 35 in good health and CMV-seropositive. This CDR3 is CASSYRQGPYQPQHF. The CDR3 DNA reads as TGTGCCAGCAGTTACCGGCAGGGGCCTTATCAGCCCCAGCATTTT.